Presented here are 18 T cell receptor beta chains from one specimen sequenced in a study of blood T cell repertoires in COVID-19. The protocol was immunoSEQ multiplex PCR, while the TCRdb copy is restricted to in-frame clones and leaves out a portion. The sample shows approximately 300,000 clones, about 89% of them seen only once. Material for sequencing was PBMCs or T cells enriched from blood (not recorded which). The source of these receptors is a man in his sixties who had recovered from COVID-19.

This chain uses TRBV19 with TRBJ2-2; 7 nucleotides align to TRBD1. The V segment lost 3 bases and the J segment 8 bases; nucleotides outside the gene matches: 3. The germline CDR1 and CDR2 sequences are LNHDA and SQIVND (reference sequence). The CDR3 totals 13 residues. The CDR3 region is CASSIEGAGELFF. In nucleotides, the CDR3 is TGTGCCAGTAGTATCGAGGGGGCGGGGGAGCTGTTTTTT.

The V and J genes are TRBV4-1 and TRBJ1-1, with 7 bases aligning to TRBD1. The junction had 10 bases not matched to a gene; V was cut back by 3 bases and J by 0 bases. Germline CDR1 MGHRA, CDR2 YSYEKL. The CDR3 totals 17 residues. CDR3: CASSHGLTGRLNTEAFF. The CDR3 DNA reads TGCGCCAGCAGCCATGGTTTGACAGGGCGTTTGAACACTGAAGCTTTCTTT.

The V call is TRBV28, the J call TRBJ2-3, with 9 positions matching TRBD1. The CDR3 is 16 amino acids. From germline, CDR1 is MDHEN and CDR2 SYDVKM. V lost 4 bases and J lost 4; bases outside the gene matches: 9. The CDR3 is CASSSVGQGWADTQYF. CDR3 nucleotide sequence: TGTGCCAGCAGTTCCGTTGGACAGGGGTGGGCAGATACGCAGTATTTT.

The chain combines TRBV6-2 or TRBV6-3 with TRBJ2-1; 7 nucleotides match TRBD1. V gave up 2 bases and J gave up 3 bases; unmatched junction bases: 10. In germline, CDR1 is MNHEY, CDR2 SVGEGT. The CDR3 has 17 residues. CDR3 nucleotide sequence: TGTGCCAGCAGTTACGATCTAGGACAGGACCGCTACAATGAGCAGTTCTTC. It translates to CASSYDLGQDRYNEQFF.

The V and J genes are TRBV7-9 and TRBJ1-2, with TRBD1 identical over 9 bases. Germline-derived CDR1 and CDR2 are SEHNR and FQNEAQ (reference sequence). The V segment lost 1 base and the J segment 1 base; nucleotides outside the gene matches: 1. This CDR3 region has 15 residues. The CDR3 here is CASSLGDRVNYGYTF. Written as DNA, the CDR3 is TGTGCCAGCAGCTTAGGGGACAGGGTTAACTATGGCTACACCTTC.

The CDR3 coding sequence is TGTGCCAGCAGCCTCTTCGCCTCCGGCAATGAGCAGTTCTTC. Its protein product is CASSLFASGNEQFF. The J gene is TRBJ2-1, the V gene TRBV7-2; D remains ambiguous. V was shortened by 5 bases and J by 6 bases, with 14 bases between the two germline ends. The germline CDR1 and CDR2 sequences are SGHTA and FQGNSA. This CDR3 is built from 14 residues.

The chain combines TRBV6-4 with TRBJ2-7; TRBD2 matches at 10 bases. The CDR3 sequence is 14 residues long. The trim removed 4 bases at V and 3 bases at J, leaving 3 bases unmatched. Germline V gives CDR1 MRHNA, CDR2 SNTAGT. The CDR3 is CASSGLAGFYEQYF. CDR3 DNA sequence: TGTGCCAGCAGTGGACTAGCGGGTTTCTACGAGCAGTACTTC.

On this clone itself: One end of the junction fails to match germline, which may point to a read error. The J gene is TRBJ2-1, the V gene TRBV28; tentatively, D is TRBD1 (6 bases). The germline V gene has CDR1 MDHEN and CDR2 SYDVKM. The CDR3 is made up of 11 amino acids. The CDR3 sequence is CASSSPGQILF. The CDR3 nucleotides read TGTGCCAGCAGTTCCCCGGGACAAATCCTCTTC.

The chain combines TRBV9 with TRBJ1-3; D may be TRBD1 (6 bases). Trimming removed 7 bases at V and 8 bases at J, with 22 bases between. The germline CDR1 and CDR2 sequences are SGDLS and YYNGEE. The CDR3 has 15 residues. As DNA, the CDR3 is TGTGCCAGCGCCCGACTACAGGGAACATATGACACCATATATTTT. Its protein is CASARLQGTYDTIYF.

The CDR3 protein is CASSISDRGAPLHF. In DNA form, the CDR3 reads TGTGCCAGCAGCATTTCGGACAGGGGAGCACCCCTCCACTTT. This chain joins TRBV11-1 and TRBJ1-6; 9 bases agree with TRBD1. J was trimmed by 11 bases and V by 5 bases; bases with no gene match: 7. CDR1 SGHAT and CDR2 FQDESV come from the germline V gene (reference sequence). The CDR3 sequence is 14 residues long. Full variable domain (remainder filled in from reference TRBV11-1 and TRBJ1-6): EAEVAQSPRYKITEKSQAVAFWCDPISGHATLYWYRQILGQGPELLVQFQDESVVDDSQLPKDRFSAERLKGVDSTLKIQPAELGDSAMYLCASSISDRGAPLHFGNGTRLTVT.

This CDR3 is CSVRTGARGGELFF. DNA for the CDR3: TGCAGCGTTAGGACAGGGGCGAGGGGGGGGGAGCTGTTTTTT. V and J are TRBV29-1 and TRBJ2-2, with 9 bases identical to TRBD1. Unmatched junction bases numbered 9, after V lost 5 bases and J lost 8 bases. CDR1 and CDR2 from the germline V gene are SQVTM and ANQGSEA. This CDR3 region has 14 residues.

This clone was seen a few times. The rearrangement joins TRBV7-9 to TRBJ2-1, with D hard to call. Germline V CDR1 and CDR2: SEHNR, FQNEAQ (reference sequence). The CDR3 is made up of 13 amino acids. V lost 1 base, J lost 12 bases, and 13 bases lay in between. The CDR3: CASSLEVRVRQFF. CDR3 in DNA: TGTGCCAGCAGCTTAGAGGTCCGGGTACGGCAGTTCTTC.

The J gene is TRBJ1-3, the V gene TRBV2; 8 bases align to TRBD1. Germline V CDR1 and CDR2: SNHLY, FYNNEI. This CDR3 region has 17 residues. V lost 7 bases, J lost 0 bases, and 11 bases stayed unmatched. CDR3 DNA: TGTGCCAGCACCCGGACAGGGTGGGCCATCTCTGGAAACACCATATATTTT. Translating it yields CASTRTGWAISGNTIYF.

The chain has TRBV5-1 and TRBJ2-2, with 8 nucleotides matching TRBD1. The length of the CDR3 is 15 residues. CDR1 is SGHRS and CDR2 is YFSETQ in the germline V gene. Trimming cost V 0 bases and J 5 bases; bases outside gene matches: 3. The CDR3 loop reads CASSLAGGGTGELFF. The CDR3 bases are TGCGCCAGCAGCTTGGCAGGGGGCGGTACCGGGGAGCTGTTTTTT.

V usage is TRBV28 and J usage is TRBJ1-6; 8 bases line up with TRBD1. The ends lost 7 bases at V and 6 bases at J; junction bases unmatched: 8. CDR1 is MDHEN and CDR2 is SYDVKM in the germline V gene. CDR3 length: 15 amino acids. The DNA of the CDR3 is TGTGCCAGCACCCCCCGGGACAGGTTTAATTCACCCCTCCACTTT. Translation gives CASTPRDRFNSPLHF.

The chain joins TRBV24-1 to TRBJ2-6; 8 bases align to TRBD1. The CDR3 loop spans 16 amino acids. The junction had 3 bases not matched to a gene; V was cut back by 3 bases and J by 3 bases. Germline V lookup: CDR1 KGHDR, CDR2 SFDVKD. Here the CDR3 reads CATSDITGGGANVLTF. The CDR3 DNA follows: TGTGCCACCAGTGATATAACAGGGGGTGGGGCCAACGTCCTGACTTTC.

The genes are TRBV6-5 and TRBJ2-1; 10 positions match TRBD1. Looked up from germline, CDR1 is MNHEY and CDR2 is SVGAGI. The J segment lost 10 bases and the V segment lost 2 bases, leaving 5 bases of the junction unmatched. The CDR3 length is 14 residues. This CDR3 is CASSYRDRGGEQFF. The CDR3, as DNA: TGTGCCAGCAGTTACCGGGACAGGGGTGGGGAGCAGTTCTTC.

V and J are TRBV6-5 and TRBJ1-2; 7 bases are shared with TRBD1. In germline, CDR1 is MNHEY, CDR2 SVGAGI. The CDR3 has 14 amino acids. The junction had 9 bases not matched to a gene; V was cut back by 8 bases and J by 3 bases. The CDR3 region has the DNA TGTGCCAGCTGCCAAACAGGGGAGTACTATGGCTACACCTTC. Its translation: CASCQTGEYYGYTF.